This T cell receptor (beta chain) is drawn from a study of blood T cell repertoires in COVID-19. Turning to the study itself: Specimens from acute and convalescent COVID-19 originated in the United States, Italy and Spain. From T cells, B-cell-depleted T cells, or PBMCs came the material, which was cDNA or gDNA.

This clone came up once. Other DNA variants within this sample encode the same CDR3. Original data processing: How many nucleated cells were present was estimated from reference gene primer amplification. Measured with immunoSEQ multiplex PCR; TCRdb has only the in-frame clones, and not every one. The DNA was the basis for D and trimming; V, J and clone size are from that table. The sample contains about 330,000 clones, approximately 88% of which appear only once. The TCR sequence derives from a man aged 18 to 29 who had recovered from COVID-19. The sequencing input was peripheral blood.

The DNA of the CDR3 is TGTGCCAGCAGCTTGGGGCAGTCGTACGAGCAGTACTTC. This gives the protein CASSLGQSYEQYF. The chain joins TRBV5-4 to TRBJ2-7; D gene unclear. Germline-derived CDR1 and CDR2 are SGHNT and YYREEE (reference sequence). The CDR3 loop spans 13 amino acids. Between the trimmed V and J ends, which lost 0 bases and 4 bases, there was a span of 8 bases.